The 28 T cell receptor beta chains below all came from one sample that was sequenced in a study of molecular identifiers for immune sequencing clone quantification. A single record per CDR3 protein comes from TCRdb applying MiXCR to the PCR reads. The top ten hold roughly 0.7% of the sample, which has about 320,000 distinct CDR3 sequences, roughly 24% seen once. The sequencing input was naive CD8+ T cells from blood, with Jurkat cell RNA spiked in. Subset meaning: FACS-sorted CD8+CD4-CCR7+CD45RA+ naive T cells. These receptors were obtained from a human donor in good health. Some libraries in this study had Jurkat cell RNA spiked in.

The rearrangement uses TRBV20-1 and TRBJ2-7; D uncertain. This CDR3 contains 14 residues. The germline V gene encodes CDR1 DFQATT and CDR2 SNEGSKA (reference sequence). The V and J ends lost 1 base and 3 bases respectively, with 13 bases between them. The CDR3 loop is CSARGHVLYYEQYF. CDR3 sequence (DNA): TGCAGTGCTAGAGGGCACGTACTCTACTACGAGCAGTACTTC.

This clonotype came up a few times. J is TRBJ1-4 and V is TRBV4-1, with D possibly being TRBD1 (5 bases). Deletions cut 6 bases from V and 3 bases from J, with 11 bases between. The CDR3 totals 14 residues. Germline-derived CDR1 and CDR2 are MGHRA and YSYEKL. CDR3 sequence (DNA): TGCGCCAGCAGACCAGGGTTGGCTAATGAAAAACTGTTTTTT. It specifies CASRPGLANEKLFF.

Many counts were recorded for this clonotype. The chain joins TRBV21-1 to TRBJ1-1; TRBD1, the table's D call, lacks a check against the DNA. TRBV21-1 is recorded as a pseudogene. CDR3 size: 16 residues. In nucleotides, the CDR3 is TGTGCCAGCAGCGAACCGAGAAGGCAGGGGTTCACTGAAGCTTTCTTT. The encoded protein is CASSEPRRQGFTEAFF.

This clonotype was detected ten times or more. The CDR3 loop reads CASSAGTGLADTQYF. The CDR3, as DNA: TGTGCCAGCAGCGCCGGGACAGGGTTGGCAGATACGCAGTATTTT. The chain links TRBV5-6 to TRBJ2-3, with 9 bases matching TRBD1. Trimming took 4 bases from V and 4 from J; bases not matched to a gene: 7. This CDR3 region has 15 residues. Germline V lookup: CDR1 SGHDT, CDR2 YYEEEE.

This clonotype was detected many times. The chain carries TRBV7-8 and TRBJ2-7; D unclear. This CDR3 region has 11 residues. With 4 bases removed from V and 4 bases from J, the gap between germline ends came to 5 bases. CDR1 and CDR2 from the germline V gene are SGHVS and FQNEAQ. The DNA of the CDR3 is TGTGCCAGCAGCTCCGATTACGAGCAGTACTTC. Protein sequence: CASSSDYEQYF.

The chain carries TRBV4-3 and TRBJ2-2; TRBD1 matches at 8 bases. V lost 4 bases, J lost 6 bases, and 7 bases stayed unmatched. Germline V gene sequence: CDR1 LGHNA, CDR2 YSLEER. The CDR3 consists of 15 residues. The CDR3 nucleotides are TGCGCCAGCAGCCTTGACAGGGGAGTCCCCGGGGAGCTGTTTTTT. Its translation is CASSLDRGVPGELFF.

On this clonotype: Being one base from a much bigger clone, this may be a read error. A read error is likely, as this CDR3 ends without the conserved phenylalanine or tryptophan. This rearrangement joins TRBV9 to TRBJ2-7; D not resolved. V was trimmed by 4 bases and J by 5 bases, leaving 19 bases between them. The CDR3 runs 15 residues. Germline CDR1 and CDR2: SGDLS and YYNGEE. The CDR3 nucleotides are TGTGCCAGCAGCACGACCGAGACCGTCGTAGACGAGCAGTACCTC. The encoded protein is CASSTTETVVDEQYL.

In its sample, this clonotype was seen a few times. The V call is TRBV18, the J call TRBJ2-7, with 9 bases fitting TRBD2. The germline CDR1 and CDR2 sequences are KGHSH and LQKENI. Unmatched junction bases numbered 7, after V lost 4 bases and J lost 3 bases. The CDR3 runs to 15 residues. The CDR3 coding sequence is TGTGCCAGCTCACAGGCGGCTAGCGGGGACTACGAGCAGTACTTC. The encoded protein is CASSQAASGDYEQYF. The full variable domain, its missing parts supplied by reference TRBV18 and TRBJ2-7, is NAGVMQNPRHLVRRRGQEARLRCSPMKGHSHVYWYRQLPEEGLKFMVYLQKENIIDESGMPKERFSAEFPKEGPSILRIQQVVRGDSAAYFCASSQAASGDYEQYFGPGTRLTVT.

CDR3 coding DNA: TGTGCCAGCAGTTTAGAGGAGCCCCAGTACTTC. Residues: CASSLEEPQYF. This sequence joins TRBV12-3 or TRBV12-4 and TRBJ2-5, with D unclear. The CDR3 sequence is 11 residues long. Trimming pared 1 base from V and 9 bases from J, leaving 6 bases between.

This chain links TRBV5-4 with TRBJ2-7; D gene unclear. CDR1 and CDR2 from the germline V gene are SGHNT and YYREEE (reference sequence). The V and J ends lost 0 bases and 2 bases respectively, with 12 bases between them. CDR3 length: 15 residues. The CDR3 nucleotides read TGTGCCAGCAGCTTGGGGCCTAGTTCACCCTACGAGCAGTACTTC. It translates to CASSLGPSSPYEQYF.

Regarding this clonotype: This may arise from a read error, as a much more abundant clone is one base away. V usage is TRBV12-3 or TRBV12-4 and J usage is TRBJ1-1, with D unclear. The CDR3 consists of 13 residues. The CDR3 reads CVSSLQENTEAFF. The CDR3 DNA sequence: TGTGTCAGCAGTTTACAAGAGAACACTGAAGCTTTCTTT.

The V call is TRBV20-1, the J call TRBJ2-1; 7 bases are a match to TRBD1. Trimming cost V 6 bases and J 3 bases; bases outside gene matches: 14. Germline CDR1 DFQATT, CDR2 SNEGSKA (reference sequence). The CDR3 is made up of 16 amino acids. DNA for the CDR3: TGCAGTGCCCAACCGAGGGACAGAGTTAACTACAATGAGCAGTTCTTC. This sequence encodes CSAQPRDRVNYNEQFF.

The V gene is TRBV19, the J gene TRBJ2-5; TRBD2 matches at 8 bases. Germline CDR1 reads LNHDA; CDR2 reads SQIVND (reference sequence). V lost 3 bases, J lost 4 bases, and 10 bases stayed unmatched. The CDR3 runs to 16 residues. Written as DNA, the CDR3 is TGTGCCAGTAGTATTCTCGGTAGCGGGACATCAGAGACCCAGTACTTC. Translated, it gives CASSILGSGTSETQYF.

The J gene is TRBJ1-1, the V gene TRBV6-5, with 8 positions matching TRBD1. Germline V lookup: CDR1 MNHEY, CDR2 SVGAGI. After removal of 4 bases from V and 1 base from J, the junction contained 5 bases not matched to a gene. The CDR3 is 15 residues long. Written as DNA, the CDR3 is TGTGCCAGCAGTTCGCGGACAGGGTCGAACACTGAAGCTTTCTTT. It specifies CASSSRTGSNTEAFF.

This clonotype was seen many times. In DNA form, the CDR3 reads TGTGCCAGCAGCCCTCGCAATGAGCAGTTCTTC. Amino acid sequence: CASSPRNEQFF. The V gene is TRBV7-8, the J gene TRBJ2-1; no firm D call. Trimming removed 5 bases from V and 6 bases from J, with 5 bases in between. CDR3 length: 11 amino acids. Germline V gene sequence: CDR1 SGHVS, CDR2 FQNEAQ.

This clonotype was seen a few times. Its ends do not fully match the called genes, so a read error is possible. The rearrangement uses TRBV7-6 and TRBJ1-4; 9 positions match TRBD1. The CDR3 sequence is 16 residues long. CDR1 is SGHVS and CDR2 is FNYEAQ in the germline V gene. The CDR3 nucleotides read TGTGCCAGCAGCCCCCAAAGACAGGGGGTTGATGAGAAACTGTTTTTT. Translation: CASSPQRQGVDEKLFF.

Here the CDR3 reads CASIRGYLTDTQYF. The CDR3 bases are TGCGCCAGCATTCGGGGCTACCTCACAGATACGCAGTATTTT. This rearrangement joins TRBV10-2 to TRBJ2-3, with D perhaps TRBD1 or TRBD2 (5 bases each). Germline CDR1 WSHSY, CDR2 SAAADI. Between the trimmed V and J ends, which lost 7 bases and 2 bases, there was a span of 13 bases. The CDR3 runs to 14 residues.

This sequence joins TRBV19 and TRBJ1-4; no clear D. CDR1 and CDR2 (germline): LNHDA, SQIVND (reference sequence). This CDR3 has 14 amino acids. Trimming removed 3 bases from V and 4 bases from J, with 9 bases in between. CDR3 bases: TGTGCCAGTAGTATTGACGGAGGTAATGAAAAACTGTTTTTT. This codes for CASSIDGGNEKLFF.

The chain recombines TRBV10-3 with TRBJ2-3; 11 bases align to TRBD2. The CDR3 is 14 amino acids. J lost 3 bases, V lost 10 bases, and 6 bases had no gene match. Germline values: CDR1 ENHRY, CDR2 SYGVKD. The CDR3 spells CATRLAGLTDTQYF. DNA for the CDR3: TGTGCCACCAGACTAGCGGGGCTTACAGATACGCAGTATTTT.

This clonotype was counted ten times or more. This chain connects TRBV7-9 to TRBJ2-5, with unresolved D. The CDR3 runs to 14 residues. Trimming took 5 bases from V and 2 from J, leaving 12 bases between them. The germline V gene encodes CDR1 SEHNR and CDR2 FQNEAQ (reference sequence). This CDR3 reads CASSKVQVQETQYF. CDR3 DNA: TGTGCCAGCAGCAAAGTCCAGGTTCAAGAGACCCAGTACTTC. Combining the CDR3 with reference TRBV7-9 and TRBJ2-5 gives the whole variable domain DTGVSQNPRHKITKRGQNVTFRCDPISEHNRLYWYRQTLGQGPEFLTYFQNEAQLEKSRLLSDRFSAERPKGSFSTLEIQRTEQGDSAMYLCASSKVQVQETQYFGPGTRLLVL.

The rearrangement joins TRBV20-1 to TRBJ2-7; D ambiguous. The V end lost 5 bases, the J end lost 3 bases, and 20 bases lay between the germline ends. The germline gives CDR1 DFQATT, CDR2 SNEGSKA (reference sequence). The CDR3 is 15 amino acids. The CDR3 spells CSAHHASQLLYEQYF. CDR3 nucleotides: TGCAGTGCTCACCACGCGAGTCAACTGCTCTACGAGCAGTACTTC.

This clonotype was seen repeatedly, ten times or more. This rearrangement joins TRBV13 to TRBJ2-1; 8 positions agree with TRBD1. The germline V gene has CDR1 PRHDT and CDR2 FYEKMQ (reference sequence). V was clipped by 5 bases and J by 8 bases; unmatched bases: 14. The CDR3 extends over 16 amino acids. The chain's CDR3 is CASSHYKQGVRYEQFF. CDR3 DNA: TGTGCCAGCAGCCACTATAAACAGGGGGTTCGGTATGAGCAGTTCTTC. Full variable domain (remainder filled in from reference TRBV13 and TRBJ2-1): AAGVIQSPRHLIKEKRETATLKCYPIPRHDTVYWYQQGPGQDPQFLISFYEKMQSDKGSIPDRFSAQQFSDYHSELNMSSLELGDSALYFCASSHYKQGVRYEQFFGPGTRLTVL.

The chain combines TRBV30 with TRBJ2-1; D remains ambiguous. Germline CDR1 and CDR2: GTSNPN and SVGIG (reference sequence). The ends were cut back, 2 bases at V and 7 bases at J, with 9 bases in the middle. The CDR3 runs 12 residues. CDR3 sequence (DNA): TGTGCCTGGAGTCCGAATTGGAATGAGCAGTTCTTC. It codes for CAWSPNWNEQFF.

Only one count was recorded for this clonotype. Given a much more abundant clone one base away, this may be a read error. The genes are TRBV2 and TRBJ1-1; 10 bases match TRBD1. Germline CDR1 reads SNHLY; CDR2 reads FYNNEI. This CDR3 comprises 14 residues. For the CDR3, the DNA is TGTGCCCGCAGCTATAGGACAGGGGGCACTGAAGCTTTCTTT. Amino acids: CARSYRTGGTEAFF. Looking up the rest from reference TRBV2 and TRBJ1-1 gives the full variable domain: EPEVTQTPSHQVTQMGQEVILRCVPISNHLYFYWYRQILGQKVEFLVSFYNNEISEKSEIFDDQFSVERPDGSNFTLKIRSTKLEDSAMYFCARSYRTGGTEAFFGQGTRLTVV.

This clonotype showed up many times. This rearrangement joins TRBV20-1 to TRBJ2-4, with TRBD2 identical over 9 bases. This CDR3 is 15 amino acids long. The junction had 9 bases not matched to a gene; V was cut back by 3 bases and J by 6 bases. In germline, CDR1 is DFQATT, CDR2 SNEGSKA (reference sequence). The CDR3 reads CSASMAGGPLNIQYF. In DNA, the CDR3 is TGCAGTGCTAGCATGGCGGGAGGGCCGTTAAACATTCAGTACTTC.

The rearrangement joins TRBV7-9 to TRBJ2-3, with a tentative D call TRBD2 (6 bases). The V end lost 4 bases, the J end lost 1 base, and 18 bases lay between the germline ends. The CDR3 sequence is 17 residues long. The germline gives CDR1 SEHNR, CDR2 FQNEAQ (reference sequence). The CDR3 here is CASSSLPGGGRTDTQYF. The CDR3 DNA is TGTGCCAGCAGCTCCCTCCCCGGTGGAGGGCGCACAGATACGCAGTATTTT.

This clonotype was counted a few times. This chain connects TRBV28 to TRBJ1-6; 10 bases are a match to TRBD1. The CDR3 contains 13 residues. Per germline, CDR1 MDHEN and CDR2 SYDVKM. V lost 6 bases, J lost 11 bases, and 4 bases stayed unmatched. The CDR3 sequence is CASRSDRGPPLHF. The CDR3 region has the DNA TGTGCCAGCAGATCCGACAGGGGGCCACCCCTCCACTTT.

The sample holds many counts of this clonotype. The chain couples TRBV24-1 to TRBJ2-1; 10 bases map to TRBD2. This CDR3 has 15 amino acids. Trimming removed 5 bases from V and 9 bases from J; junction bases left unmatched: 9. Per the germline V gene, CDR1 is KGHDR and CDR2 is SFDVKD. CDR3 sequence (DNA): TGTGCCACCAGTGCGGGGGGTTCTAGCGGGAGTGAGCAGTTCTTC. It codes for CATSAGGSSGSEQFF.